One and the same sample provided the 6 T cell receptor beta chains below, sequenced in a study of T cell changes during pregnancy in multiple sclerosis. Sequencing was performed with immunoSEQ multiplex PCR; in TCRdb, only in-frame clones are kept and a portion is missing. The table has approximately 48,000 clones, 92% seen once. The source was CD4+ T cells from peripheral blood mononuclear cells, collected after pregnancy. The receptors were sampled from a female donor with multiple sclerosis, enrolled in a pregnancy study.

The chain joins TRBV27 to TRBJ2-3; a weak D match, TRBD1 (5 bases). Germline lookup yields CDR1 MNHEY and CDR2 SMNVEV (reference sequence). The CDR3 runs 14 residues. The V end lost 5 bases, the J end lost 5 bases, and 14 bases lay between the germline ends. CDR3 protein: CASSNQGAGDTQYF. Written as DNA, the CDR3 is TGTGCCAGCAGTAATCAAGGGGCAGGAGATACGCAGTATTTT.

This chain uses TRBV28 with TRBJ2-1; D not certain. The germline V gene encodes CDR1 MDHEN and CDR2 SYDVKM. This CDR3 has 15 residues. Trimming took 10 bases from V and 2 from J, leaving 18 bases between them. The CDR3 DNA is TGTGCCACCACGAGAGGCTTAGGCACCTACAATGAGCAGTTCTTC. Translated: CATTRGLGTYNEQFF.

In DNA, the CDR3 is TGTGCCAGCAGCGACTCCGGGACACTAAGCACAGATACGCAGTATTTT. It yields the protein CASSDSGTLSTDTQYF. The V and J genes are TRBV9 and TRBJ2-3, with D maybe TRBD1 (6 bases). Germline V gene sequence: CDR1 SGDLS, CDR2 YYNGEE. Deletions cut 3 bases from V and 0 bases from J, with 14 bases between. The CDR3 contains 16 residues.

The V call is TRBV28, the J call TRBJ1-6, with 7 bases identical to TRBD1. In germline, CDR1 is MDHEN, CDR2 SYDVKM. CDR3 length: 13 residues. With 7 bases clipped from V and 9 bases from J, the junction kept 6 bases outside the gene matches. CDR3 region: CASNRGGGSPLHF. The CDR3 DNA follows: TGTGCCAGCAACCGAGGGGGCGGTTCACCCCTCCACTTT. Using reference TRBV28 and TRBJ1-6 for the parts outside the CDR3, the full variable domain is DVKVTQSSRYLVKRTGEKVFLECVQDMDHENMFWYRQDPGLGLRLIYFSYDVKMKEKGDIPEGYSVSREKKERFSLILESASTNQTSMYLCASNRGGGSPLHFGNGTRLTVT.

This clone has a single count. This sequence joins TRBV5-8 and TRBJ2-5, with D unresolved. CDR1 is SGHTS and CDR2 is YDEGEE in the germline V gene. The germline V and J ends were trimmed by 4 bases and 5 bases, with 15 bases remaining between them. This CDR3 is built from 14 residues. The CDR3: CASSIPGTAETQYF. The CDR3 nucleotides are TGTGCCAGCAGCATCCCAGGCACCGCCGAGACCCAGTACTTC. The full variable domain, with the rest looked up from reference TRBV5-8 and TRBJ2-5, is EAGVTQSPTHLIKTRGQQATLRCSPISGHTSVYWYQQALGLGLQFLLWYDEGEERNRGNFPPRFSGRQFPNYSSELNVNALELEDSALYLCASSIPGTAETQYFGPGTRLLVL.

This chain uses TRBV7-6 with TRBJ2-3; D is possibly TRBD2 (6 bases). Germline assignment: CDR1 SGHVS and CDR2 FNYEAQ. The ends were cut back, 3 bases at V and 2 bases at J, with 9 bases in the middle. The CDR3 covers 14 residues. CDR3 in DNA: TGTGCCAGCAGCTTGGGACTGATCACAGATACGCAGTATTTT. This gives the protein CASSLGLITDTQYF.